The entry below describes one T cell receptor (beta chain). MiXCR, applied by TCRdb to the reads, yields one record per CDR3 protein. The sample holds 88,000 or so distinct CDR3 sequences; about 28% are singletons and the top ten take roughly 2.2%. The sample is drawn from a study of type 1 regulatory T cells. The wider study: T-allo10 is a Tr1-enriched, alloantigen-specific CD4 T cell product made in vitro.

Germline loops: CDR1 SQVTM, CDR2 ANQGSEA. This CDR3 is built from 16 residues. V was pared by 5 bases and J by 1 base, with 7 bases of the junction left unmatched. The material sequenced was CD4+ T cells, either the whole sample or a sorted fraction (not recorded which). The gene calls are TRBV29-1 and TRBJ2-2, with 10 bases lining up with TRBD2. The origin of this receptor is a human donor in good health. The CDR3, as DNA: TGCAGCGTTTACAGTACTAGCGGGGTGAACACCGGGGAGCTGTTTTTT. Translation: CSVYSTSGVNTGELFF.